A single T cell receptor beta chain is shown here with its context. Its antigen is not identified. The data derive from a study of T cell responses to AZD1222 COVID-19 vaccine. Sequenced by immunoSEQ multiplex PCR; TCRdb stores in-frame clones only, minus some. The sample yields 85,000 to 130,000 clones, roughly 86% seen once. Study-level findings and limits: The span of vaccine-associated CD4 TCRs extended across spike, with dominance at 160-218 and 743-854.

Germline V gene sequence: CDR1 MGHRA, CDR2 YSYEKL. The CDR3 runs 12 residues. The V gene lost 0 bases and the J gene lost 2 bases, with 2 bases spanning the gap. The receptor was derived from an adult who received the MenACWY meningococcal vaccine as a control. The chain combines TRBV4-1 with TRBJ2-7, with D unclear. This sample comprised peripheral blood, obtained 28 days after the second dose of the MenACWY control vaccine. The CDR3: CASSQETYEQYF. The CDR3 coding sequence is TGCGCCAGCAGCCAAGAAACCTACGAGCAGTACTTC.